Listed below are T cell receptor beta chains from one sample, sequenced in a study of Graves' ophthalmopathy and Graves' hyperthyroidism. TCRdb fed the multiplex PCR reads into MiXCR, producing one record per CDR3 protein. This sample carries over a million distinct CDR3 sequences, about 36% of them seen once, and the ten largest clones take around 10%. The sequencing sample was made of peripheral blood or thyroid tissue (not recorded which). These receptors came from an adult man with Graves' hyperthyroidism. Both conserved end residues are trimmed from each CDR3.

>TRBJ2-7|TRBV9
ASSPDRGRADNYEQY
>TRBJ2-7|TRBV6-5
ASISRNPSYEQY
>TRBJ1-2|TRBV10-3
AISEARGAEISGGYT
>TRBJ2-7|TRBV20-1
SASFVERGSYEQY
>TRBJ1-1|TRBV12-3/TRBV12-4
ASSFGGSSEAF
>TRBJ1-1|TRBV29-1
SVGASGGAGTEAF
>TRBJ2-7|TRBV11-2
ASSLNVHEQY
>TRBJ2-5|TRBV7-9
ASSLGVSGPEETQY
>TRBJ1-5|TRBV6-2/TRBV6-3
ASSYRKVRDQPQH
>TRBJ2-7|TRBV20-1
SAHGLSGSSYEQY
>TRBJ2-7|TRBV29-1
SVELPGLTTYEQY
>TRBJ2-7|TRBV11-3
ASSFLEYEQY
>TRBJ1-2|TRBV10-2
ASSEPKGRGYGYT
>TRBJ1-1|TRBV7-9
ASSLAGKMDTEAF
>TRBJ1-6|TRBV30
AWRSRGRNSPLH
>TRBJ1-1|TRBV10-3
ASTARGVMNTEAF
>TRBJ1-1|TRBV10-2
ASSDSNTEAF
>TRBJ2-7|TRBV7-9
ASQLAPSSYEQY
>TRBJ1-5|TRBV7-9
ASSFGGSQPQH
>TRBJ1-2|TRBV12-3/TRBV12-4
ASTVSRRAYGYT
>TRBJ2-3|TRBV29-1
SVDVTDTQY
>TRBJ1-1|TRBV9
ASSVVGGEPEAF
>TRBJ2-5|TRBV10-1
ASSESRGSGETQY
>TRBJ1-6|TRBV27
ASRPRDRGFYAPLH
>TRBJ2-2|TRBV30
ALGQENTGELF
>TRBJ2-3|TRBV2
ASSEAQSAGTDTQY
>TRBJ2-2|TRBV7-6
ASSTGGRNTGELF
>TRBJ2-5|TRBV20-1
SARVGEDRAQETQY